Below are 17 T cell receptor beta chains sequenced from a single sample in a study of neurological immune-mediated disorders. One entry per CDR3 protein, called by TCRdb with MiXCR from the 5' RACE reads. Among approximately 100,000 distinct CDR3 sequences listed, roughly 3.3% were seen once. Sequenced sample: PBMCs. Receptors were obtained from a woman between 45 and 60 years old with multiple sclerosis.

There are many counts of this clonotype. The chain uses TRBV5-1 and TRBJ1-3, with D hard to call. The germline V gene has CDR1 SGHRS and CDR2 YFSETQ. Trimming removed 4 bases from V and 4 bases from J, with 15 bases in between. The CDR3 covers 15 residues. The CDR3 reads CASSQTPLGGNTIYF. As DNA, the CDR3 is TGCGCCAGCAGCCAAACACCTCTGGGAGGAAACACCATATATTTT. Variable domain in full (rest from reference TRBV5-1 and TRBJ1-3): KAGVTQTPRYLIKTRGQQVTLSCSPISGHRSVSWYQQTPGQGLQFLFEYFSETQRNKGNFPGRFSGRQFSNSRSEMNVSTLELGDSALYLCASSQTPLGGNTIYFGEGSWLTVV.

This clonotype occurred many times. DNA for the CDR3: TGTGCCAGTGGGACAGGGACCTACGAGCAGTACTTC. It is translated as CASGTGTYEQYF. This chain uses TRBV19 with TRBJ2-7, with 9 bases matching TRBD1. V shed 8 bases and J 2 bases; nucleotides not matched to a gene: 1. Germline-derived CDR1 and CDR2 are LNHDA and SQIVND (reference sequence). The CDR3 covers 12 residues. Full variable domain (outside the CDR3, taken from reference TRBV19 and TRBJ2-7): DGGITQSPKYLFRKEGQNVTLSCEQNLNHDAMYWYRQDPGQGLRLIYYSQIVNDFQKGDIAEGYSVSREKKESFPLTVTSAQKNPTAFYLCASGTGTYEQYFGPGTRLTVT.

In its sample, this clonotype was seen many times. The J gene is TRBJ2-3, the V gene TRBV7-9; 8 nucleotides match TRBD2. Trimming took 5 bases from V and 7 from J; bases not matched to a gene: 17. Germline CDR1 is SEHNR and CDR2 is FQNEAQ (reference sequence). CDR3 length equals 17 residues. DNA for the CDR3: TGTGCCAGCAGCCCGAGGGAGCGGGGGACCACGGGTCATACGCAGTATTTT. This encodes CASSPRERGTTGHTQYF.

CDR3: CASSPTPGRAYGYTF. The CDR3 DNA is TGTGCCAGCAGCCCAACCCCCGGGAGGGCCTATGGCTACACCTTC. This chain uses TRBV3-1 with TRBJ1-2, with D unresolved. CDR3 length: 15 residues. V dropped 4 bases and J dropped 4 bases, with 16 bases sitting between them. The germline CDR1 and CDR2 sequences are LGHDT and YNNKEL (reference sequence).

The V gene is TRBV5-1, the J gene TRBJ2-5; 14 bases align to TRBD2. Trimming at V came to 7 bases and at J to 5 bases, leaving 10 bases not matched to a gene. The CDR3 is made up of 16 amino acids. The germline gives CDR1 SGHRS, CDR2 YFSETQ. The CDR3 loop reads CASRSLGLAGAETQYF. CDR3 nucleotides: TGCGCCAGCCGTTCATTGGGACTAGCGGGGGCTGAGACCCAGTACTTC.

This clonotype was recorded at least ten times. The CDR3 spells CASSLARTIGNEQFF. DNA of the CDR3: TGTGCCAGCAGCTTAGCGAGGACAATCGGCAATGAGCAGTTCTTC. This sequence joins TRBV7-2 and TRBJ2-1; D possibly corresponds to TRBD1 (5 bases). The CDR3 extends over 15 amino acids. Germline CDR1 SGHTA, CDR2 FQGNSA. The germline V and J ends were trimmed by 0 bases and 6 bases, with 12 bases remaining between them.

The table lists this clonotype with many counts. The CDR3 sequence: CASRPDFEGQPQHF. The CDR3 nucleotides read TGTGCCAGCAGACCGGATTTCGAGGGTCAGCCCCAGCATTTT. The chain recombines TRBV27 with TRBJ1-5, with D hard to call. In germline, CDR1 is MNHEY, CDR2 SMNVEV (reference sequence). This CDR3 spans 14 amino acids. V gave up 6 bases and J gave up 6 bases, with 15 bases separating them.

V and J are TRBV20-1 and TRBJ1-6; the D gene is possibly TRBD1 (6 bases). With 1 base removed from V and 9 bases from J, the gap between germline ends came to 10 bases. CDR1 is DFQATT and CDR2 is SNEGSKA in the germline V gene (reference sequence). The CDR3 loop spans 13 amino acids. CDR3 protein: CSARGRGSSPLHF. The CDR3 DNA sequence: TGCAGTGCTAGAGGGAGGGGGTCTTCACCCCTCCACTTT.

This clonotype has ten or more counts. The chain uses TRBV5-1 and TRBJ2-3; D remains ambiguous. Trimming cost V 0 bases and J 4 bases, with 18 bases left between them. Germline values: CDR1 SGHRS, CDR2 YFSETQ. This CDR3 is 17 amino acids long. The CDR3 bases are TGCGCCAGCAGCTTGGCCTCCTCTTGGGCAGTACCAGATACGCAGTATTTT. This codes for CASSLASSWAVPDTQYF.

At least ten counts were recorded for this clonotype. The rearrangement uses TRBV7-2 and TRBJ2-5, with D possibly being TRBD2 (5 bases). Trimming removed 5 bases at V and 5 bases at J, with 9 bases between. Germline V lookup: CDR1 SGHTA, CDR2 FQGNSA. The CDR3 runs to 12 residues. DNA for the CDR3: TGTGCCAGCAGCCAACTAGGGGAGACCCAGTACTTC. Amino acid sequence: CASSQLGETQYF.

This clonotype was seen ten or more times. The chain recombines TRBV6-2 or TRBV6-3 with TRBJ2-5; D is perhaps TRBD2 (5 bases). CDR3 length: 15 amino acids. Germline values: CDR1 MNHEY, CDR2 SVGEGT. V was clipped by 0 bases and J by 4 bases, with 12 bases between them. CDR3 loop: CASSYSRVSSETQYF. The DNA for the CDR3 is TGTGCCAGCAGTTACTCGAGGGTCAGTTCAGAGACCCAGTACTTC.

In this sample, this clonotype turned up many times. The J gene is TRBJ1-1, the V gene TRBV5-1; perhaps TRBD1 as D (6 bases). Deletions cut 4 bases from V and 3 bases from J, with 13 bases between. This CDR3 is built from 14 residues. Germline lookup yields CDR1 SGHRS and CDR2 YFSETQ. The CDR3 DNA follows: TGCGCCAGCAGCCAAGGGGGAGATCACACTGAAGCTTTCTTT. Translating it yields CASSQGGDHTEAFF.

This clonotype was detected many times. This CDR3 reads CASRAGGDTQYF. The DNA for the CDR3 is TGTGCCAGCAGGGCCGGGGGTGATACGCAGTATTTT. The chain joins TRBV28 to TRBJ2-3, with D maybe TRBD2 (6 bases). CDR3 length equals 12 residues. V lost 6 bases and J 6 bases, leaving 10 bases between the germline ends. Germline V gene sequence: CDR1 MDHEN, CDR2 SYDVKM.

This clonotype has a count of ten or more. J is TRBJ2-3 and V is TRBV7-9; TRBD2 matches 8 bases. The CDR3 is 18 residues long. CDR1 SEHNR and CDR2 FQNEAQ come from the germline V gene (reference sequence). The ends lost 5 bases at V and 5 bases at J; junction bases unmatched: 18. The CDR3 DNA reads TGTGCCAGCAGCCCCGGACTAGCCGGGGTCAGATACAGAGATACGCAGTATTTT. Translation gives CASSPGLAGVRYRDTQYF.

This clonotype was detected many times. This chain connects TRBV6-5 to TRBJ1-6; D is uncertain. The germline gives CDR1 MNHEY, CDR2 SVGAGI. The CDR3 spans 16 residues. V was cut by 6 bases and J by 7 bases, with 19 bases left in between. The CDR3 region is CASRNGYTENNSPLHF. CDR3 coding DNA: TGTGCCAGCAGAAATGGGTATACAGAAAACAATTCACCCCTCCACTTT.

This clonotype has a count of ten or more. The CDR3 loop is CSAMRTGSYGYTF. DNA of the CDR3: TGCAGTGCTATGCGGACAGGGTCATATGGCTACACCTTC. This chain links TRBV20-1 with TRBJ1-2, with 8 bases matching TRBD1. With V trimmed by 4 bases and J by 5 bases, 6 bases remained unmatched. The CDR3 sequence is 13 residues long. Germline lookup yields CDR1 DFQATT and CDR2 SNEGSKA (reference sequence).

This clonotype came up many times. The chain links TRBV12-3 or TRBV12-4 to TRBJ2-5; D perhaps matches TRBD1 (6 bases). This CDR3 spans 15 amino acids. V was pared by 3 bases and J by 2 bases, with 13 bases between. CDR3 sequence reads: CASSLSGGSQETQYF. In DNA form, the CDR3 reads TGTGCCAGCAGTTTGTCTGGGGGCTCGCAAGAGACCCAGTACTTC.